The 15 T cell receptor beta chains below all came from one sample that was sequenced in a study of shared clonotypes between healthy human individuals. The data were produced by immunoSEQ multiplex PCR, yet TCRdb's version contains in-frame clones alone and is incomplete. The table shows 2 million to 2.5 million clones, with approximately 96% occurring only once. The sample comprised naive CD4+ T cells sorted from blood. Sample subset: CD45RA+ positively selected. The receptors shown here come from a man in his late teens or twenties in good health.

The CDR3 reads CASSLDLRATQYF. CDR3 nucleotides: TGTGCCAGCAGCTTAGATCTTCGCGCTACGCAGTATTTT. The V and J genes are TRBV11-3 and TRBJ2-3, with D hard to call. V lost 0 bases and J 8 bases, leaving 9 bases between the germline ends. Looked up from germline, CDR1 is SGHNT and CDR2 is YENEEA. There are 13 residues in the CDR3.

V gene TRBV30 combines with J gene TRBJ1-1; 7 nucleotides agree with TRBD1. This CDR3 is 14 amino acids long. Germline V gives CDR1 GTSNPN, CDR2 SVGIG (reference sequence). J gave up 4 bases and V 5 bases, and 10 bases lay outside the gene matches. The CDR3 coding sequence is TGTGCCTGGGGCGCAGGGGGGGTTACCACTGAAGCTTTCTTT. Translated: CAWGAGGVTTEAFF.

This sequence joins TRBV25-1 and TRBJ2-3; tentatively, D is TRBD2 (5 bases). Trimming stripped 4 bases from V and 8 bases from J, with 13 bases between. Germline V lookup: CDR1 MGHDK, CDR2 SYGVNS. The CDR3 sequence is 13 residues long. For the CDR3, the DNA is TGTGCCAGCAGTGGAGGCATAGCGACTACGCAGTATTTT. Translation gives CASSGGIATTQYF. Full variable domain (missing parts from reference TRBV25-1 and TRBJ2-3): EADIYQTPRYLVIGTGKKITLECSQTMGHDKMYWYQQDPGMELHLIHYSYGVNSTEKGDLSSESTVSRIRTEHFPLTLESARPSHTSQYLCASSGGIATTQYFGPGTRLTVL.

The chain carries TRBV30 and TRBJ1-4, with D uncertain. The CDR3 loop spans 10 amino acids. With 5 bases removed from V and 8 bases from J, the gap between germline ends came to 6 bases. Germline CDR1 and CDR2: GTSNPN and SVGIG (reference sequence). CDR3 nucleotide sequence: TGTGCCTGGTCCCAGGAAAAACTGTTTTTT. Its protein is CAWSQEKLFF.

This clone turned up a few times. The rearrangement uses TRBV5-6 and TRBJ1-6; D gene ambiguous. The germline CDR1 and CDR2 sequences are SGHDT and YYEEEE. Trimming pared 0 bases from V and 7 bases from J, leaving 14 bases between. The CDR3 has 16 residues. The CDR3 is CASSLGANMGNSPLHF. The CDR3 DNA is TGTGCCAGCAGCTTGGGGGCCAATATGGGCAATTCACCCCTCCACTTT.

This clone has a single count. The sample contains more than one DNA sequence encoding this CDR3. This chain links TRBV19 with TRBJ1-6; 8 bases match TRBD1. Per the germline V gene, CDR1 is LNHDA and CDR2 is SQIVND (reference sequence). The CDR3 contains 12 residues. Trimming took 9 bases from V and 7 from J; bases not matched to a gene: 2. The CDR3 reads CASRTGNSPLHF. The CDR3 nucleotides read TGTGCCAGCCGGACAGGGAATTCACCCCTCCACTTT.

The CDR3 DNA sequence: TGCGCCAGCAGCTTGGAGGGAGTAGTAACAGATACGCAGTATTTT. It codes for CASSLEGVVTDTQYF. The V call is TRBV5-1, the J call TRBJ2-3, with D possibly being TRBD2 (5 bases). The length of the CDR3 is 15 residues. V lost 0 bases to trimming and J lost 3 bases, with 11 bases between them. The germline V gene encodes CDR1 SGHRS and CDR2 YFSETQ.

V and J are TRBV9 and TRBJ2-3, with 7 bases aligning to TRBD1. Losses at the gene ends were 4 bases for V and 3 bases for J; bases not matched to a gene: 14. The CDR3 loop spans 17 amino acids. Germline CDR1 reads SGDLS; CDR2 reads YYNGEE. CDR3 bases: TGTGCCAGCAGCATGCTGACAGGGAACCCTATGACAGATACGCAGTATTTT. It codes for CASSMLTGNPMTDTQYF.

The chain combines TRBV6-6 with TRBJ2-7, with 9 bases aligning to TRBD1. Germline V CDR1 and CDR2: MNHNY, SVGAGI (reference sequence). The CDR3 runs to 15 residues. Trimming removed 6 bases from V and 3 bases from J; junction bases left unmatched: 9. CDR3 loop: CASSSDRDRVYEQYF. For the CDR3, the DNA is TGTGCCAGCAGCTCCGATCGGGACAGGGTCTACGAGCAGTACTTC.

On this clone: Other nucleotide sequences in the sample specify the same CDR3. The chain couples TRBV6-1 to TRBJ2-4, with 8 bases identical to TRBD1. In germline, CDR1 is MNHNS, CDR2 SASEGT. J lost 1 base, V lost 2 bases, and 4 bases had no gene match. The CDR3 loop spans 16 amino acids. CDR3 sequence: CASSEQGAGAKNIQYF. The DNA for the CDR3 is TGTGCCAGCAGTGAACAGGGGGCTGGGGCCAAAAACATTCAGTACTTC.

The chain employs TRBV30 and TRBJ1-2; D is possibly TRBD1 (5 bases). CDR1 is GTSNPN, CDR2 SVGIG, per germline (reference sequence). The germline V and J ends were trimmed by 3 bases and 6 bases, with 20 bases remaining between them. This CDR3 region has 15 residues. Written as DNA, the CDR3 is TGTGCCTGGAGGGGGAAGGGTCAGGACACCAATGGCTACACCTTC. This gives the protein CAWRGKGQDTNGYTF. The full variable domain, with the rest looked up from reference TRBV30 and TRBJ1-2, is SQTIHQWPATLVQPVGSPLSLECTVEGTSNPNLYWYRQAAGRGLQLLFYSVGIGQISSEVPQNLSASRPQDRQFILSSKKLLLSDSGFYLCAWRGKGQDTNGYTFGSGTRLTVV.

This sequence joins TRBV28 and TRBJ1-3; weak D call: TRBD1 (5 bases). The CDR3 length is 15 residues. V was trimmed by 10 bases and J by 4 bases, leaving 20 bases between them. Germline assignment: CDR1 MDHEN and CDR2 SYDVKM. The CDR3 nucleotides read TGTGCCACCCAAAGGTGGGAACAGGAGGGAAACACCATATATTTT. Protein: CATQRWEQEGNTIYF.

The rearrangement uses TRBV30 and TRBJ2-1; D perhaps matches TRBD2 (5 bases). The CDR3 loop spans 14 amino acids. The V gene lost 7 bases and the J gene lost 12 bases, with 25 bases spanning the gap. Germline CDR1 GTSNPN, CDR2 SVGIG (reference sequence). The CDR3 sequence: CAFSPGSGGGGQFF. CDR3 sequence (DNA): TGTGCCTTCTCCCCGGGGAGCGGCGGAGGCGGGCAGTTCTTC.

The CDR3 protein is CASSEYRDSHNEKLFF. The CDR3 nucleotides read TGTGCCAGCAGTGAATATCGGGACAGCCATAATGAAAAACTGTTTTTT. V gene TRBV25-1 combines with J gene TRBJ1-4; 7 bases line up with TRBD1. V lost 0 bases to trimming and J lost 4 bases; unmatched junction nucleotides: 5. There are 16 residues in the CDR3. Per the germline V gene, CDR1 is MGHDK and CDR2 is SYGVNS.

V is TRBV6-4 and J is TRBJ1-6; D ambiguous. Deletions cut 2 bases from V and 7 bases from J, with 15 bases between. CDR1 MRHNA and CDR2 SNTAGT come from the germline V gene. This CDR3 comprises 16 residues. The CDR3, as DNA: TGTGCCAGCAGTGACCTCCCCCGGGGAGGAAATTCACCCCTCCACTTT. It encodes CASSDLPRGGNSPLHF.